This TCR beta chain was captured in a study of cytotoxic CD8 clonotypes in ibrutinib-treated CLL. Overall study context: Partial response occurred in roughly 25 patients and complete response in 2; at median roughly 74 months, roughly 15 remained remitted and approximately twelve progressed.

Profiling relied on immunoSEQ multiplex PCR, and the TCRdb table lists in-frame clones only, not all of them. Here the sample spans roughly 150,000 clones, approximately 80% being singletons. The V gene's germline CDR1 is MNHEY and CDR2 SVGAGI. J was trimmed by 6 bases and V by 0 bases; bases with no gene match: 4. The CDR3 sequence is 15 residues long. This receptor was taken from a human donor with chronic lymphocytic leukemia. The chain recombines TRBV6-5 with TRBJ2-2, with 7 bases fitting TRBD2. Sequencing used PBMCs, obtained after 12 months of ibrutinib treatment. The DNA for the CDR3 is TGTGCCAGCAGTTACTCAGCAGCGGGGCCCGGGGAGCTGTTTTTT. It codes for CASSYSAAGPGELFF.